This TCR beta chain was identified during a study of CD8 T cells in Susac syndrome. Sequencing of TCR beta, carried out with a high-throughput approach, was applied to CD8+ and CD4+ T cells from the blood. The study used treatment-naive patients who had stable or active relapsing-remitting disease as multiple sclerosis controls. The RNA input was roughly 0.45 to 1 ug, and it was reverse transcribed with random hexamers. Multiplex immunoSEQ PCR targeted 54 Vbeta and 13 Jbeta TCR beta segments. TCRdb reanalysed the immunoSEQ multiplex PCR reads using MiXCR and keeps one entry per CDR3 protein. The sample records around 190,000 distinct CDR3 sequences, about 95% being singletons. The germline V gene encodes CDR1 MDHEN and CDR2 SYDVKM. V shed 8 bases and J 3 bases; nucleotides not matched to a gene: 6. This CDR3 has 14 amino acids.

The genes are TRBV28 and TRBJ2-2, with 7 nucleotides matching TRBD1. Sequencing was done on a sample of CD8+ T cells from PBMCs. The receptor's source is a human donor with multiple sclerosis. CDR3 nucleotide sequence: TGTGCCAGCGGCTGGCAGGGGGACACCGGGGAGCTGTTTTTT. This gives the protein CASGWQGDTGELFF. Filled out from reference TRBV28 and TRBJ2-2, the complete variable domain reads DVKVTQSSRYLVKRTGEKVFLECVQDMDHENMFWYRQDPGLGLRLIYFSYDVKMKEKGDIPEGYSVSREKKERFSLILESASTNQTSMYLCASGWQGDTGELFFGEGSRLTVL.